This T cell receptor beta chain was recorded in a study of CXCR3-negative and CXCR3-positive naive CD8 T cells. Germline CDR1 and CDR2: SGHVS and FNYEAQ. This CDR3 is 12 amino acids long. Study-wide results and caveats: Comparably high diversity was seen in both naive subsets, and much lower diversity in memory CD8+ cells. More hydrophobic TRB CDR3s were found in CXCR3-positive naive cells than in CXCR3-negative naive cells. The level of CXCR3 expression partially decreased after cryopreservation; the majority of assays used fresh PBMCs.

Libraries of TRB cDNA were made by 5' RACE and carried UMIs. TCRdb reprocessed the 5' RACE reads and stores each CDR3 protein as one record, lacking DNA. The sample spans 90,000 to 100,000 distinct CDR3 sequences; the ten largest clones claim 0.95% to 1.4%. CD45RO-CCR7+CD27+CD95- expression identified naive CD8+ T cells. A note on this clonotype: As yet, its antigen is unknown.

The chain uses TRBV7-6 and TRBJ2-7. The source of this sequence is a human donor in good health. Some clones in this sample may be carry-over from other donors' samples. The specimen was naive CXCR3+ CD8+ T cells from blood. Subset indicated: CD45RO-CCR7+CD27+CD95- naive CD8+ T cells expressing CXCR3 (TNR3+). The CDR3 sequence: CASSSSSYEQYF.